Following are 3 T cell receptor beta chains from one sample sequenced in a study of blood T cell repertoires in COVID-19. The method was immunoSEQ multiplex PCR; TCRdb's version includes in-frame clones alone and lacks a portion of them. The sample contains 50,000 to 70,000 clones, about 88% of which appear only once. The sequencing sample was made of peripheral blood. The receptors stem from a man aged 70-80 years with active COVID-19.

The chain carries TRBV7-9 and TRBJ1-6, with D uncertain. V dropped 1 base and J dropped 10 bases, with 11 bases sitting between them. CDR3 length equals 14 residues. Germline V lookup: CDR1 SEHNR, CDR2 FQNEAQ (reference sequence). The CDR3: CASSLGSEGSPLHF. The DNA of the CDR3 is TGTGCCAGCAGCTTAGGTTCAGAGGGCTCACCCCTCCACTTT.

V gene TRBV28 combines with J gene TRBJ2-5; D unclear. Germline V gene data show CDR1 as MDHEN and CDR2 as SYDVKM. This CDR3 spans 14 amino acids. Between the trimmed V and J ends, which lost 7 bases and 5 bases, there was a span of 17 bases. CDR3 coding DNA: TGTGCCAGCACCAAGAGGTCCGGGTCCGAGACCCAGTACTTC. It codes for CASTKRSGSETQYF.

The CDR3 DNA reads as TGTGCCAGCAGCTCGAGTAATGGACACTATTTCAATGAGCAGTTCTTC. Translated, it gives CASSSSNGHYFNEQFF. This chain links TRBV5-6 with TRBJ2-1; the D gene is possibly TRBD1 (5 bases). Germline-derived CDR1 and CDR2 are SGHDT and YYEEEE. The CDR3 contains 16 residues. Between the trimmed V and J ends, which lost 3 bases and 6 bases, there was a span of 19 bases.